The clone carrying this TCR beta chain came up a few times. Its antigen is unidentified. The data were obtained in a study of blood T cells in healthy people across ages. Next came a second PCR, run for 7 to 11 cycles, which used a sample-barcoded 5' primer along with a J-beta primer mix. TCRdb called the 5' RACE reads again in MiXCR, with one record for every CDR3 protein. The table includes hundreds of thousands of distinct CDR3 sequences, more than 50% detected once. Notes on the study in general: Getting older went along with TCR beta diversity per million T cells dropping roughly linearly. Estimates of total diversity, which came from one million sequenced T cells, were considered to be underestimates.

Germline V gene lookup returns CDR1 SGHTA and CDR2 FQGNSA. The CDR3 is made up of 14 amino acids. V lost 5 bases and J lost 12; bases outside the gene matches: 10. The receptor comes from a man aged 35-49 years in good health. The specimen was blood. The genes are TRBV7-2 and TRBJ2-3, with 11 bases matching TRBD2. CDR3 DNA sequence: TGTGCCAGCAGCACCGGGACTAGCGGAAACCGACAGTATTTT. Translating it yields CASSTGTSGNRQYF.